The sequence of this T cell receptor beta chain was determined in a study of immune cell composition in non-small cell lung cancer. Germline V CDR1 and CDR2: SGHRS, YFSETQ. Trimming cost V 4 bases and J 5 bases; bases outside gene matches: 7. CDR3 length equals 16 residues. Normal lung was taken at the farthest possible site, at least 3 cm from tumour. Sample share makes this clone medium-sized. Its specificity is unknown. Overall study findings and caveats: Tumour TCR-beta clonality showed no significant link to smoking pack-years. Tumour-reactive clones were not shown to match dominant in vivo tumour clones. Overall clonality, unlike maximal tumour-associated clone frequency, did not predict TIL reactivity.

Using immunoSEQ multiplex PCR, the repertoire was profiled, and TCRdb retains in-frame clones only, with some absent. This sample has around 16,000 clones, with 70% to 80% found just once. The same sample was also studied in work on CD4 T cells in lung cancer. This second study says: Some patients had received nivolumab or pembrolizumab before giving blood.

The genes are TRBV5-1 and TRBJ2-5; TRBD2 agrees at 14 bases. What was sequenced was non-adjacent lung tissue. The receptor's source is a human donor with non-small cell lung cancer. CDR3 nucleotide sequence: TGCGCCAGCAGCACCGGGACTAGCGGGGGTTCGGAGACCCAGTACTTC. Protein product: CASSTGTSGGSETQYF.